These 25 T cell receptor beta chains came from one sample sequenced in a study of STAT5B mutations in CD4+ large granular lymphocyte leukemia. Assay used: immunoSEQ multiplex PCR; TCRdb lists only in-frame clones, some missing. Altogether 40,000 to 50,000 clones are present, approximately 83% being singletons, with the ten largest covering about 0.35%. The sequenced material came from CD4+ T cells from blood buffy coats. All receptors come from a human donor in good health.

The V call is TRBV25-1, the J call TRBJ1-1; maybe TRBD1 (5 bases). Germline CDR1 MGHDK, CDR2 SYGVNS. Trimming shortened V by 6 bases and J by 0 bases, and 8 bases separated the two germline ends. The CDR3 has 13 amino acids. The CDR3 coding sequence is TGTGCCAGCAGGGACACCATGAACACTGAAGCTTTCTTT. Amino acid sequence: CASRDTMNTEAFF.

V and J are TRBV30 and TRBJ2-4; a possible D gene is TRBD1 (5 bases). Between the trimmed V and J ends, which lost 8 bases and 3 bases, there was a span of 8 bases. CDR1 is GTSNPN and CDR2 is SVGIG in the germline V gene (reference sequence). This CDR3 is 11 amino acids long. The CDR3 coding sequence is TGTGCCGGACACAGCAAAAACATTCAGTACTTC. Protein sequence: CAGHSKNIQYF.

This sequence joins TRBV5-1 and TRBJ2-2; 9 bases align to TRBD2. V was pared by 0 bases and J by 7 bases, with 13 bases of the junction left unmatched. This CDR3 spans 18 amino acids. Germline-derived CDR1 and CDR2 are SGHRS and YFSETQ. Here the CDR3 DNA reads TGCGCCAGCAGCTTGGTGCTCCGCGGGGGGGCCATGGACGGGGAGCTGTTTTTT. This translates into CASSLVLRGGAMDGELFF.

The rearrangement uses TRBV5-6 and TRBJ1-1; D not certain. The length of the CDR3 is 15 residues. The V gene lost 3 bases and the J gene lost 5 bases, with 17 bases spanning the gap. CDR1 is SGHDT, CDR2 YYEEEE, per germline. The CDR3 DNA sequence: TGTGCCAGCAGCTCAGACCGGCAGTTTGGGACTGAAGCTTTCTTT. It translates to CASSSDRQFGTEAFF.

The chain uses TRBV9 and TRBJ2-7, with 7 nucleotides matching TRBD1. V lost 2 bases to trimming and J lost 2 bases; unmatched junction nucleotides: 4. The CDR3 contains 14 residues. CDR1 and CDR2 (germline): SGDLS, YYNGEE. As DNA, the CDR3 is TGTGCCAGCAGCGTTGGGACAGTGCCCTACGAGCAGTACTTC. Amino acid sequence: CASSVGTVPYEQYF.

In this sample, this clone turned up a few times. In DNA form, the CDR3 reads TGTGCCAGCAGCGTGGGGACAGGGCACGTCCCTAGCTCACCCCTCCACTTT. The encoded protein is CASSVGTGHVPSSPLHF. V and J are TRBV5-6 and TRBJ1-6; 9 nucleotides agree with TRBD1. CDR3 length: 17 residues. Per germline, CDR1 SGHDT and CDR2 YYEEEE. V was pared by 4 bases and J by 10 bases, with 15 bases of the junction left unmatched. The full variable domain, completed using reference TRBV5-6 and TRBJ1-6, is DAGVTQSPTHLIKTRGQQVTLRCSPKSGHDTVSWYQQALGQGPQFIFQYYEEEERQRGNFPDRFSGHQFPNYSSELNVNALLLGDSALYLCASSVGTGHVPSSPLHFGNGTRLTVT.

Comment on this clone: A read error may account for a junction end that differs from germline. The sample carries other DNA sequences with the same CDR3. The chain couples TRBV5-6 to TRBJ2-2; 7 positions agree with TRBD1. The CDR3 runs 15 residues. Germline lookup yields CDR1 SGHDT and CDR2 YYEEEE. CDR3 protein: CASSLGQLNTGELFF. CDR3 coding DNA: TGCGCCAGCAGCTTGGGACAGCTGAACACCGGGGAGCTGTTTTTT.

V gene TRBV7-9 combines with J gene TRBJ1-1; the match to TRBD1 covers 7 bases. Trimming removed 3 bases from V and 3 bases from J; junction bases left unmatched: 4. This CDR3 has 14 residues. Germline CDR1 reads SEHNR; CDR2 reads FQNEAQ (reference sequence). This chain's CDR3 is CASSFQGGDTEAFF. CDR3 bases: TGTGCCAGCAGCTTCCAGGGGGGCGACACTGAAGCTTTCTTT.

The chain links TRBV10-3 to TRBJ1-1; 7 positions match TRBD1. The CDR3 has 16 residues. Trimming at V came to 2 bases and at J to 0 bases, leaving 6 bases not matched to a gene. The germline V gene has CDR1 ENHRY and CDR2 SYGVKD. This CDR3 is CAISERGPGLNTEAFF. DNA of the CDR3: TGTGCCATCAGTGAGAGGGGGCCCGGGTTGAACACTGAAGCTTTCTTT.

The CDR3 reads CASSWDRGTEAFF. The CDR3 DNA reads as TGTGCCAGCAGTTGGGACAGGGGCACTGAAGCTTTCTTT. J is TRBJ1-1 and V is TRBV6-5; 10 bases align to TRBD1. The CDR3 is 13 amino acids. The V segment lost 4 bases and the J segment 4 bases; nucleotides outside the gene matches: 0. The V gene's germline CDR1 is MNHEY and CDR2 SVGAGI.

The J gene is TRBJ2-7, the V gene TRBV12-5; the D gene is possibly TRBD2 (5 bases). Trimming took 0 bases from V and 1 from J, leaving 13 bases between them. CDR3 length: 16 residues. CDR1 is LGHNT and CDR2 is FRNRAP in the germline V gene. The CDR3 protein is CASGLVMGRRSYEQYF. The DNA for the CDR3 is TGTGCTAGTGGTTTGGTAATGGGGAGAAGATCCTACGAGCAGTACTTC.

This sequence joins TRBV13 and TRBJ2-1; the match to TRBD2 covers 12 bases. Germline CDR1 reads PRHDT; CDR2 reads FYEKMQ (reference sequence). Trimming at V came to 4 bases and at J to 6 bases, leaving 7 bases not matched to a gene. The CDR3 totals 16 residues. The CDR3 sequence is CASSSTPSGRANEQFF. Written as DNA, the CDR3 is TGTGCCAGCAGCTCTACCCCTAGCGGGAGGGCCAATGAGCAGTTCTTC.

V and J are TRBV19 and TRBJ2-1; either TRBD1 or TRBD2 may supply D (5 bases each). The CDR3 spans 15 residues. The V end was cut by 4 bases, the J end by 7 bases, with 17 bases between. From germline, CDR1 is LNHDA and CDR2 SQIVND (reference sequence). CDR3 region: CASSRGNLMRNEQFF. CDR3 coding DNA: TGTGCCAGTAGTAGGGGGAATTTGATGCGGAATGAGCAGTTCTTC.

This chain uses TRBV11-3 with TRBJ2-7; perhaps TRBD1 as D (6 bases). The germline V and J ends were trimmed by 3 bases and 3 bases, with 15 bases remaining between them. Germline V gene data show CDR1 as SGHNT and CDR2 as YENEEA. CDR3 length: 15 residues. The CDR3 here is CASSLGAQGVYEQYF. The CDR3 DNA reads TGTGCCAGCAGCTTGGGTGCACAGGGAGTCTACGAGCAGTACTTC.

The chain has TRBV10-3 and TRBJ1-5, with D possibly TRBD1 on 6 matching bases. Germline V lookup: CDR1 ENHRY, CDR2 SYGVKD. CDR3 length: 12 amino acids. V lost 11 bases and J lost 5, with 13 bases in between. The CDR3 sequence: CAAQGPDQPQHF. The CDR3 DNA reads TGTGCCGCCCAGGGGCCGGATCAGCCCCAGCATTTT.

The chain carries TRBV5-6 and TRBJ2-6; weak D call: TRBD1 (5 bases). The CDR3 covers 16 residues. Trimming left V 0 bases short and J 2 bases short, with 9 bases between. Germline V gene data show CDR1 as SGHDT and CDR2 as YYEEEE. The CDR3 DNA is TGTGCCAGCAGCTTGGTCGACAGCCCTGGGGCCAACGTCCTGACTTTC. Amino acids: CASSLVDSPGANVLTF. Variable domain in full (rest from reference TRBV5-6 and TRBJ2-6): DAGVTQSPTHLIKTRGQQVTLRCSPKSGHDTVSWYQQALGQGPQFIFQYYEEEERQRGNFPDRFSGHQFPNYSSELNVNALLLGDSALYLCASSLVDSPGANVLTFGAGSRLTVL.

The chain joins TRBV6-1 to TRBJ2-3; possibly TRBD2 for D (6 bases). V was cut by 2 bases and J by 0 bases, with 12 bases left in between. Looked up from germline, CDR1 is MNHNS and CDR2 is SASEGT. This CDR3 contains 16 residues. The CDR3 region has the DNA TGTGCCAGCAGTGAACGGGGTGGGGGGAGCACAGATACGCAGTATTTT. This translates into CASSERGGGSTDTQYF.

J is TRBJ1-1 and V is TRBV6-5, with TRBD1 as a possible D gene (5 bases). This CDR3 region has 13 residues. CDR1 is MNHEY and CDR2 is SVGAGI in the germline V gene. The ends were cut back, 0 bases at V and 8 bases at J, with 10 bases in the middle. CDR3 in DNA: TGTGCCAGCAGTTACTCGGCAGGGTTAGAAGCTTTCTTT. Translation gives CASSYSAGLEAFF.

The chain combines TRBV28 with TRBJ1-5; the D is unclear. Trimming shortened V by 2 bases and J by 7 bases, and 12 bases separated the two germline ends. Germline values: CDR1 MDHEN, CDR2 SYDVKM. The CDR3 runs to 14 residues. The CDR3 region has the DNA TGTGCCAGCAGTTTACGGATTGGCGGGCAGCCCCAGCATTTT. Translated: CASSLRIGGQPQHF.

The chain recombines TRBV7-3 with TRBJ2-7; TRBD2 agrees at 8 bases. The germline CDR1 and CDR2 sequences are SGHTA and FQGTGA. V lost 5 bases to trimming and J lost 4 bases; unmatched junction nucleotides: 10. The CDR3 length is 15 residues. CDR3 nucleotide sequence: TGTGCCAGCAGCGTGAACGGGGGGGCTCAATACGAGCAGTACTTC. Its translation is CASSVNGGAQYEQYF.

V and J are TRBV25-1 and TRBJ2-5, with TRBD1 identical over 7 bases. CDR1 MGHDK and CDR2 SYGVNS come from the germline V gene. The CDR3 consists of 16 residues. V lost 5 bases to trimming and J lost 2 bases; unmatched junction nucleotides: 11. As DNA, the CDR3 is TGTGCCAGCAGTAGACTTGGGGACAGTATACAAGAGACCCAGTACTTC. Its translation: CASSRLGDSIQETQYF.

The chain is built from TRBV11-3 and TRBJ2-7; 7 bases are a match to TRBD2. This CDR3 comprises 15 residues. J gave up 6 bases and V 5 bases, and 13 bases lay outside the gene matches. Germline CDR1 reads SGHNT; CDR2 reads YENEEA. CDR3 loop: CASSPLPGEGSEQYF. The CDR3 DNA is TGTGCCAGCAGCCCCCTGCCGGGGGAGGGGAGCGAGCAGTACTTC.

This clone was recorded only once. The rearrangement links TRBV28 to TRBJ1-2, with TRBD1 matching over 7 bases. The CDR3 length is 17 residues. Germline V gives CDR1 MDHEN, CDR2 SYDVKM. Trimming at V came to 4 bases and at J to 3 bases, leaving 14 bases not matched to a gene. The DNA for the CDR3 is TGTGCCAGCAGTTCACCCGCCGGACAGGTTCTACACTATGGCTACACCTTC. Translated: CASSSPAGQVLHYGYTF.

This chain connects TRBV5-5 to TRBJ2-3; 11 bases are shared with TRBD2. V was pared by 2 bases and J by 5 bases, with 1 base of the junction left unmatched. CDR3 length: 14 residues. Germline values: CDR1 SGHKS, CDR2 YYEKEE (reference sequence). CDR3 residues: CASSFTSGGDTQYF. CDR3 nucleotides: TGTGCCAGCAGCTTCACTAGCGGGGGAGATACGCAGTATTTT.

V usage is TRBV5-1 and J usage is TRBJ2-1, with 8 positions matching TRBD2. The CDR3 has 16 residues. V shed 4 bases and J 7 bases; nucleotides not matched to a gene: 13. Germline values: CDR1 SGHRS, CDR2 YFSETQ. Here the CDR3 reads CASSQGGGGKKNEQFF. In DNA form, the CDR3 reads TGCGCCAGCAGCCAGGGTGGCGGGGGGAAGAAGAATGAGCAGTTCTTC.